These 4 T cell receptor beta chains came from one sample sequenced in a study of CD8+CD57+ T cells in acquired aplastic anemia. The study profiled TCR beta VDJ and CDR3 using genomic DNA as template. MiXCR, run by TCRdb on the reads, gives a single entry per CDR3 protein. Of 250,000 to 300,000 distinct CDR3 sequences detected, about three fifths appear once; the ten largest clones hold roughly 1.3%. By flow cytometry, patients selected for sequencing had shown an expansion of CD8+CD57+ cells. Sequenced input: sorted CD4+, CD8+, or CD8+CD57+ T cells (not recorded which) from PBMCs. The receptors come from a human donor with aplastic anemia.

The chain recombines TRBV5-6 with TRBJ2-7; maybe TRBD1 (6 bases). This CDR3 contains 12 residues. Germline CDR1 SGHDT, CDR2 YYEEEE. Trimming took off 4 bases at V and 4 bases at J, with 9 bases between the two ends. In DNA, the CDR3 is TGTGCCAGCAGCGCACAGGGTTACGAGCAGTACTTC. The encoded protein is CASSAQGYEQYF.

The chain couples TRBV7-2 to TRBJ2-3; D call uncertain. The CDR3 sequence is 16 residues long. V was trimmed by 0 bases and J by 0 bases, leaving 10 bases between them. Germline CDR1 and CDR2: SGHTA and FQGNSA. The CDR3 sequence: CASSLAPVFSTDTQYF. CDR3 DNA sequence: TGTGCCAGCAGCTTAGCACCAGTATTTAGCACAGATACGCAGTATTTT. The complete variable domain, with remaining parts taken from reference TRBV7-2 and TRBJ2-3, reads GAGVSQSPSNKVTEKGKDVELRCDPISGHTALYWYRQSLGQGLEFLIYFQGNSAPDKSGLPSDRFSAERTGGSVSTLTIQRTQQEDSAVYLCASSLAPVFSTDTQYFGPGTRLTVL.

V and J are TRBV6-5 and TRBJ1-6; D not certain. Deletions cut 0 bases from V and 7 bases from J, with 7 bases between. Germline lookup yields CDR1 MNHEY and CDR2 SVGAGI. The CDR3 contains 14 residues. CDR3 residues: CASSYSAGNSPLHF. The CDR3 bases are TGTGCCAGCAGTTACTCGGCGGGGAATTCACCCCTCCACTTT.

The CDR3 nucleotides read TGTGCCAGCAGCTTAACAACTAGCAGTGAGCAGTTCTTC. Protein product: CASSLTTSSEQFF. The V call is TRBV7-3, the J call TRBJ2-1; tentatively, D is TRBD2 (6 bases). The germline gives CDR1 SGHTA, CDR2 FQGTGA. This CDR3 spans 13 amino acids. Trimming cost V 0 bases and J 9 bases, with 9 bases left between them.